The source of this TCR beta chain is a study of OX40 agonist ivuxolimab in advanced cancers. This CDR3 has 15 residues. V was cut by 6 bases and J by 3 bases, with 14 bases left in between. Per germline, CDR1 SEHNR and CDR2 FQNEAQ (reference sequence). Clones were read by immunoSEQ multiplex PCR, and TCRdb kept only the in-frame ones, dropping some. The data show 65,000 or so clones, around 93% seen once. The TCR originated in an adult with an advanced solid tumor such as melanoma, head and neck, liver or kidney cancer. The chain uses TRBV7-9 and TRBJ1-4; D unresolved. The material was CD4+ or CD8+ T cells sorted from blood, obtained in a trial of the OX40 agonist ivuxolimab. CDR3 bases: TGTGCCAGCAGGCCCCCAGGAGGCCCTAATGAAAAACTGTTTTTT. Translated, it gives CASRPPGGPNEKLFF. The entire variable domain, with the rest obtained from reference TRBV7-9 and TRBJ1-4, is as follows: DTGVSQNPRHKITKRGQNVTFRCDPISEHNRLYWYRQTLGQGPEFLTYFQNEAQLEKSRLLSDRFSAERPKGSFSTLEIQRTEQGDSAMYLCASRPPGGPNEKLFFGSGTQLSVL.